Included here is one T cell receptor beta chain sequence, with context. The same CDR3 can be traced to other DNA sequences in this sample. This CDR3 has 10 amino acids. Per the germline V gene, CDR1 is SQVTM and CDR2 is ANQGSEA. V lost 7 bases, J lost 0 bases, and 3 bases lay in between. The sample originates from a study of T cell responses to AZD1222 COVID-19 vaccine. Overall study context: Analysis merged second doses at about 4 or about 12 weeks.

TCRdb keeps only in-frame clones here, not all; method: immunoSEQ multiplex PCR. The top ten clones hold around 1.7% of a sample with approximately 150,000 clones, roughly 92% of them seen once. This sequence originates from an adult in good health. The rearrangement links TRBV29-1 to TRBJ1-1, with D hard to call. The sample consisted of peripheral blood, taken on day 0 of AZD1222 vaccination. The CDR3 sequence is CSALNTEAFF. The CDR3 DNA sequence: TGCAGCGCTCTGAACACTGAAGCTTTCTTT. Full variable domain (outside the CDR3, taken from reference TRBV29-1 and TRBJ1-1): SAVISQKPSRDICQRGTSLTIQCQVDSQVTMMFWYRQQPGQSLTLIATANQGSEATYESGFVIDKFPISRPNLTFSTLTVSNMSPEDSSIYLCSALNTEAFFGQGTRLTVV.